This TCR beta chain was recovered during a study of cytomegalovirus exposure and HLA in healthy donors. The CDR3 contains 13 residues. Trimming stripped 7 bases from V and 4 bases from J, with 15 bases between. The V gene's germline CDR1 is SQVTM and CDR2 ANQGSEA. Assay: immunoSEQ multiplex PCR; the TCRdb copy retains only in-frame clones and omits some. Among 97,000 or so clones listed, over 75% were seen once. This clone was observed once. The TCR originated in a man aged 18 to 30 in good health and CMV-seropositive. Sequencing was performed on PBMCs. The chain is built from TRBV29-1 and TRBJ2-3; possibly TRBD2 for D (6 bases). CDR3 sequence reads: CSARWRVPDTQYF. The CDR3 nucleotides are TGCAGCGCTCGGTGGAGGGTGCCAGATACGCAGTATTTT.